This T cell receptor beta chain originates from a study of glioma-infiltrating T cells. Study-level findings and limits: Above-expected tissue-blood divergence occurred in all gliomas, most in low-grade ones.

This clonotype was detected many times. What it binds is not known. J lost 4 bases, V lost 5 bases, and 6 bases had no gene match. This CDR3 comprises 15 residues. In germline, CDR1 is MNHNS, CDR2 SASEGT. TCR alpha and beta CDR3 regions were amplified from RNA using iRepertoire nested multiplex PCR. One-step reverse transcription and amplification started from approximately 100-400 ng of tissue mRNA or PBMC total RNA. TCRdb independently ran MiXCR on the multiplex PCR reads; one entry per CDR3 protein. Among roughly 190,000 distinct CDR3 sequences listed, more than 25% were seen once. The TCR comes from a human donor with low-grade glioma or glioblastoma, undergoing nonglioma brain surgery, or in good health (not recorded which). Sequencing was carried out using glioma tissue, nonneoplastic brain tissue, or PBMCs (not recorded which). The chain is built from TRBV6-1 and TRBJ2-5; TRBD2 agrees at 11 bases. CDR3 nucleotides: TGTGCCAGCAGTTCCACTAGCGGGAGAGGAGAGACCCAGTACTTC. Translating it yields CASSSTSGRGETQYF.